This entry lists 18 T cell receptor beta chains sequenced from one sample in a study of blood T cell repertoires in COVID-19. Profiling relied on immunoSEQ multiplex PCR, and the TCRdb table lists in-frame clones only, not all of them. The sample yields approximately 190,000 clones, just under 85% seen once. Sample: peripheral blood. These receptors were collected from a woman aged 65 to 85 with active or convalescent COVID-19.

This chain links TRBV3-1 (or the pseudogene TRBV3-2) with TRBJ1-2; D may be TRBD1 (5 bases). The CDR3 covers 12 residues. In germline, CDR1 is LGHDT, CDR2 YNNKEL (reference sequence). The germline V and J ends were trimmed by 4 bases and 8 bases, with 11 bases remaining between them. The CDR3 loop is CASSLQTVGYTF. CDR3 nucleotide sequence: TGTGCCAGCAGCCTTCAGACAGTCGGCTACACCTTC.

The chain combines TRBV3-1 (or the pseudogene TRBV3-2) with TRBJ2-5; a possible D gene is TRBD1 (5 bases). CDR1 is LGHDT and CDR2 is YNNKEL in the germline V gene (reference sequence). This CDR3 region has 15 residues. V was pared by 0 bases and J by 1 base, with 9 bases between. The CDR3 region has the DNA TGTGCCAGCAGCCAAGACGGACATCTCCAAGAGACCCAGTACTTC. Translation gives CASSQDGHLQETQYF.

This clone showed up just a few times. The CDR3 here is CASSLYETGEGIEAFF. The DNA for the CDR3 is TGTGCCAGCAGTTTATACGAGACAGGGGAGGGTATTGAAGCTTTCTTT. J is TRBJ1-1 and V is TRBV27; 8 bases agree with TRBD1. V was pared by 1 base and J by 7 bases, with 11 bases of the junction left unmatched. The CDR3 covers 16 residues. Per germline, CDR1 MNHEY and CDR2 SMNVEV (reference sequence).

J is TRBJ1-5 and V is TRBV29-1, with 8 bases aligning to TRBD1. This CDR3 comprises 14 residues. V gave up 4 bases and J gave up 4 bases; unmatched junction bases: 6. Germline V gene sequence: CDR1 SQVTM, CDR2 ANQGSEA. The CDR3 loop is CSVAAGGWNQPQHF. The DNA of the CDR3 is TGCAGCGTTGCCGCAGGGGGCTGGAATCAGCCCCAGCATTTT.

The chain combines TRBV7-2 with TRBJ2-1; 7 nucleotides align to TRBD1. CDR3 size: 15 residues. The V gene end was trimmed by 5 bases and the J gene end by 4 bases; junction bases not matched to a gene: 8. CDR1 SGHTA and CDR2 FQGNSA come from the germline V gene. The CDR3 DNA reads TGTGCCAGCAGCACCCAGGACAGGCCGTACAATGAGCAGTTCTTC. It yields the protein CASSTQDRPYNEQFF.

The gene calls are TRBV19 and TRBJ2-1; no reliable D call. With 0 bases removed from V and 8 bases from J, the gap between germline ends came to 5 bases. This CDR3 is built from 12 residues. Looked up from germline, CDR1 is LNHDA and CDR2 is SQIVND (reference sequence). The CDR3 nucleotides are TGTGCCAGTAGTATAGACCGCGATGAGCAGTTCTTC. Amino acids: CASSIDRDEQFF.

V and J are TRBV11-2 and TRBJ2-2; D is perhaps TRBD2 (5 bases). The CDR3 runs to 15 residues. Between the trimmed V and J ends, which lost 1 base and 1 base, there was a span of 7 bases. CDR1 and CDR2 from the germline V gene are SGHAT and FQNNGV. In DNA, the CDR3 is TGTGCCAGCAGCTTAGCGGGATGGAACACCGGGGAGCTGTTTTTT. Protein: CASSLAGWNTGELFF.

The chain uses TRBV7-8 and TRBJ2-7; D is unclear. CDR3 length: 14 amino acids. Per germline, CDR1 SGHVS and CDR2 FQNEAQ. V was shortened by 6 bases and J by 0 bases, with 12 bases between the two germline ends. The CDR3 DNA follows: TGTGCCAGCAGGTCTCAGGATCTCTCCTACGAGCAGTACTTC. Its translation is CASRSQDLSYEQYF.

This clone was counted only a few times. The genes are TRBV19 and TRBJ2-3, with TRBD1 identical over 11 bases. The length of the CDR3 is 16 residues. V lost 3 bases and J lost 8; bases outside the gene matches: 10. Per germline, CDR1 LNHDA and CDR2 SQIVND (reference sequence). The CDR3, as DNA: TGTGCCAGTAGTATGGCCGGGACAGGGGGGTTAAGTACGCAGTATTTT. It codes for CASSMAGTGGLSTQYF.

The V gene is TRBV6-5, the J gene TRBJ1-2; D perhaps matches TRBD1 (6 bases). The V and J ends lost 6 bases and 7 bases respectively, with 21 bases between them. CDR1 is MNHEY, CDR2 SVGAGI, per germline. This CDR3 region has 15 residues. The CDR3 spells CASSPPSGGGSGYTF. CDR3 DNA: TGTGCCAGCAGCCCCCCGAGTGGGGGCGGGAGTGGCTACACCTTC.

J is TRBJ1-1 and V is TRBV5-1; D call uncertain. Germline CDR1 is SGHRS and CDR2 is YFSETQ. V shed 2 bases and J shed 1 base, with 9 bases lying between them. CDR3 size: 14 residues. CDR3 region: CASSFSSGNTEAFF. CDR3 in DNA: TGCGCCAGCAGCTTCTCCAGTGGGAACACTGAAGCTTTCTTT.

The genes are TRBV6-6 and TRBJ2-5; D is undetermined. V shed 2 bases and J shed 0 bases, with 7 bases lying between them. The germline CDR1 and CDR2 sequences are MNHNY and SVGAGI (reference sequence). This CDR3 has 14 amino acids. This chain's CDR3 is CASSYDTYQETQYF. The CDR3 coding sequence is TGTGCCAGCAGTTACGACACCTACCAAGAGACCCAGTACTTC.

This clone is a singleton in its sample. The rearrangement joins TRBV28 to TRBJ2-3; TRBD1 agrees at 9 bases. Trimming took 3 bases from V and 5 from J; bases not matched to a gene: 6. Germline values: CDR1 MDHEN, CDR2 SYDVKM. CDR3 size: 15 residues. CDR3 nucleotides: TGTGCCAGCAGTTTGGGACAGGGCGGTTTAGATACGCAGTATTTT. This translates into CASSLGQGGLDTQYF. The full variable domain, completed using reference TRBV28 and TRBJ2-3, is DVKVTQSSRYLVKRTGEKVFLECVQDMDHENMFWYRQDPGLGLRLIYFSYDVKMKEKGDIPEGYSVSREKKERFSLILESASTNQTSMYLCASSLGQGGLDTQYFGPGTRLTVL.

Details on this clone: The same CDR3 also results from other DNA sequences found in this sample. The chain couples TRBV5-4 to TRBJ2-3; D unresolved. CDR1 is SGHNT and CDR2 is YYREEE in the germline V gene (reference sequence). The CDR3 sequence is 15 residues long. V lost 1 base, J lost 1 base, and 10 bases lay in between. The CDR3 here is CASSLTSGGTDTQYF. The CDR3 DNA sequence: TGTGCCAGCAGCTTGACCAGTGGAGGCACAGATACGCAGTATTTT.

The chain links TRBV7-6 to TRBJ2-7; 15 bases align to TRBD2. V shed 5 bases, J shed 1 base, and the junction held 9 bases outside the gene matches. The CDR3 has 18 residues. The V gene's germline CDR1 is SGHVS and CDR2 FNYEAQ. The CDR3, as DNA: TGTGCCAGCAGCAATGGACTAGCGGGAGGGGACGGGTCCTACGAGCAGTACTTC. Encoded protein: CASSNGLAGGDGSYEQYF.

J is TRBJ1-1 and V is TRBV19, with no clear D. The CDR3 is 14 amino acids. Germline values: CDR1 LNHDA, CDR2 SQIVND (reference sequence). The germline V and J ends were trimmed by 2 bases and 2 bases, with 9 bases remaining between them. This CDR3 reads CASSISGYNTEAFF. In nucleotides, the CDR3 is TGTGCCAGTAGTATATCCGGGTACAACACTGAAGCTTTCTTT. Variable domain in full (rest from reference TRBV19 and TRBJ1-1): DGGITQSPKYLFRKEGQNVTLSCEQNLNHDAMYWYRQDPGQGLRLIYYSQIVNDFQKGDIAEGYSVSREKKESFPLTVTSAQKNPTAFYLCASSISGYNTEAFFGQGTRLTVV.

The sample holds a few counts of this clone. CDR3 sequence reads: CASSLGGWGLAETYEQYF. CDR3 coding DNA: TGCGCCAGCAGCTTGGGGGGATGGGGACTAGCGGAAACCTACGAGCAGTACTTC. This rearrangement joins TRBV5-1 to TRBJ2-7, with 11 nucleotides matching TRBD2. Unmatched junction bases numbered 10, after V lost 0 bases and J lost 2 bases. The CDR3 is 18 amino acids. In germline, CDR1 is SGHRS, CDR2 YFSETQ. Variable domain in full (rest from reference TRBV5-1 and TRBJ2-7): KAGVTQTPRYLIKTRGQQVTLSCSPISGHRSVSWYQQTPGQGLQFLFEYFSETQRNKGNFPGRFSGRQFSNSRSEMNVSTLELGDSALYLCASSLGGWGLAETYEQYFGPGTRLTVT.

This chain uses TRBV4-1 with TRBJ2-7; 8 bases fit TRBD2. CDR3 length: 15 amino acids. V was clipped by 5 bases and J by 0 bases; unmatched bases: 6. Germline CDR1 MGHRA, CDR2 YSYEKL. The CDR3 is CASSSRAGASYEQYF. CDR3 nucleotide sequence: TGCGCCAGCAGCTCGAGAGCGGGGGCCTCCTACGAGCAGTACTTC.